Given below is one T cell receptor (beta chain) in context. Its antigen remains unidentified. Each TCR cDNA library carried sample-specific barcodes on both ends. One entry per CDR3 protein, called by TCRdb with MiXCR from the 5' RACE reads. The sample has fewer than 450,000 distinct CDR3 sequences; about 28% are singletons. The J segment lost 8 bases and the V segment lost 2 bases, leaving 8 bases of the junction unmatched. CDR3 length equals 15 residues. In germline, CDR1 is SGHRS, CDR2 YFSETQ. The source of the sample is a study of identical twins' blood T cells. Regarding the study as a whole: Twins reportedly had markedly more similar V usage than unrelated donors, even among out-of-frame TCRbeta clonotypes. Mainly, cloneset size products determined shared clonotypes, twins included.

This receptor was identified in a woman aged 18 to 55 in good health. The chain joins TRBV5-1 to TRBJ2-1, with 9 positions matching TRBD1. Sequenced input: PBMCs. CDR3 sequence reads: CASSFTGQGTYEQFF. CDR3 DNA: TGCGCCAGCAGCTTTACGGGACAGGGTACCTATGAGCAGTTCTTC.